These 20 T cell receptor beta chains originate from one sample sequenced in a study of T cells in Graves' hyperthyroidism and ophthalmopathy. TCR beta CDR3 region amplification was performed from RNA transcripts. The HTBI set primed first-round TCR CDR3 RT-PCR. TCRdb processed the multiplex PCR reads anew with MiXCR; each CDR3 protein has one entry. The repertoire holds about 320,000 distinct CDR3 sequences, with around 16% as singletons. The sequencing sample was made of blood. These receptors came from a man in his thirties or forties with Graves' hyperthyroidism.

This clonotype was counted at least ten times. The V call is TRBV28, the J call TRBJ2-1; TRBD2 aligns across 8 bases. The CDR3 loop spans 15 amino acids. V lost 2 bases and J lost 7; bases outside the gene matches: 7. The V gene's germline CDR1 is MDHEN and CDR2 SYDVKM. The CDR3 loop is CASSLSGRYGNEQFF. CDR3 bases: TGTGCCAGCAGTTTAAGCGGGAGATACGGAAATGAGCAGTTCTTC.

This clonotype was seen repeatedly, ten times or more. The chain carries TRBV6-2 or TRBV6-3 and TRBJ1-1, with a tentative D call TRBD1 (6 bases). With 8 bases removed from V and 6 bases from J, the gap between germline ends came to 10 bases. Germline V gene data show CDR1 as MNHEY and CDR2 as SVGEGT. This CDR3 comprises 11 residues. The CDR3 sequence: CASSQGAEAFF. Written as DNA, the CDR3 is TGTGCCAGCTCACAGGGAGCTGAAGCTTTCTTT.

This clonotype occurred many times. The V call is TRBV27, the J call TRBJ1-1, with 10 bases fitting TRBD1. Trimming cost V 5 bases and J 1 base; bases outside gene matches: 7. Germline-derived CDR1 and CDR2 are MNHEY and SMNVEV (reference sequence). The CDR3 has 16 amino acids. The chain's CDR3 is CASSPGQGRANTEAFF. For the CDR3, the DNA is TGTGCCAGCAGTCCGGGACAGGGGAGGGCGAACACTGAAGCTTTCTTT.

Many counts were recorded for this clonotype. The V and J genes are TRBV5-6 and TRBJ2-5, with D possibly being TRBD2 (5 bases). This CDR3 is built from 15 residues. The germline V gene has CDR1 SGHDT and CDR2 YYEEEE. V was pared by 4 bases and J by 2 bases, with 15 bases between. CDR3 in amino acids: CASSRELVTQETQYF. Here the CDR3 DNA reads TGTGCCAGCAGCCGCGAACTAGTAACACAAGAGACCCAGTACTTC.

This clonotype was seen ten or more times. The V gene is TRBV7-2, the J gene TRBJ2-1, with D uncertain. The V gene lost 4 bases and the J gene lost 8 bases, with 6 bases spanning the gap. The CDR3 consists of 11 residues. Germline-derived CDR1 and CDR2 are SGHTA and FQGNSA. CDR3 loop: CASSSLYEQFF. CDR3 bases: TGTGCCAGCAGCTCCCTCTATGAGCAGTTCTTC.

The chain uses TRBV28 and TRBJ2-2, with TRBD1 as a possible D gene (6 bases). The CDR3 runs to 14 residues. Trimming stripped 6 bases from V and 6 bases from J, with 14 bases between. Germline V lookup: CDR1 MDHEN, CDR2 SYDVKM. CDR3 sequence (DNA): TGTGCCAGCAGGCGAAACAGGGTTCCCGGGGAGCTGTTTTTT. Protein product: CASRRNRVPGELFF.

The chain has TRBV28 and TRBJ1-4; D remains unclear. The CDR3 totals 16 residues. CDR1 and CDR2 (germline): MDHEN, SYDVKM. V was clipped by 5 bases and J by 8 bases, with 21 bases between them. The CDR3 protein is CASSRTFTPEREKLFF. In nucleotides, the CDR3 is TGTGCCAGCAGTCGGACTTTTACTCCTGAGAGGGAAAAACTGTTTTTT.

Of note for this clonotype: One junction end does not reproduce the germline sequence, and a read error may be involved. The chain is built from TRBV30 and TRBJ2-1; 10 bases align to TRBD1. From germline, CDR1 is GTSNPN and CDR2 SVGIG (reference sequence). This CDR3 spans 17 amino acids. In nucleotides, the CDR3 is TGTGCCTGGAGCCCCCCTGACAGGGGGCTAGGTAAAAATGAGCGGTTCTTC. It codes for CAWSPPDRGLGKNERFF.

This clonotype has a handful of counts. V usage is TRBV12-3 or TRBV12-4 and J usage is TRBJ1-3; D gene uncertain. The CDR3 has 15 residues. Trimming took 5 bases from V and 0 from J, leaving 11 bases between them. Here the CDR3 reads CASSDQRSSGNTIYF. CDR3 nucleotide sequence: TGTGCCAGCAGTGATCAGAGGAGCTCTGGAAACACCATATATTTT.

This clonotype was detected only a few times. The chain joins TRBV11-2 to TRBJ2-1; D remains ambiguous. CDR1 and CDR2 from the germline V gene are SGHAT and FQNNGV. The CDR3 contains 13 residues. Trimming took 1 base from V and 9 from J, leaving 10 bases between them. CDR3 nucleotides: TGTGCCAGCAGCTTAGGCCGAAATCTTGAGCAGTTCTTC. Encoded protein: CASSLGRNLEQFF.

This clonotype was recorded a few times. The chain has TRBV28 and TRBJ1-2; D gene ambiguous. CDR1 is MDHEN and CDR2 is SYDVKM in the germline V gene. This CDR3 spans 14 amino acids. V was clipped by 5 bases and J by 6 bases, with 16 bases between them. The CDR3 DNA sequence: TGTGCCAGCAGTCCCCAACGTCCGTTTGATGGCTACACCTTC. The encoded protein is CASSPQRPFDGYTF.

The chain employs TRBV5-5 and TRBJ2-3; D uncertain. Trimming shortened V by 1 base and J by 0 bases, and 6 bases separated the two germline ends. The length of the CDR3 is 14 residues. The germline gives CDR1 SGHKS, CDR2 YYEKEE (reference sequence). In nucleotides, the CDR3 is TGTGCCAGCAGCTTGTGGGCTAGCACAGATACGCAGTATTTT. It yields the protein CASSLWASTDTQYF. The full variable domain, completed using reference TRBV5-5 and TRBJ2-3, is DAGVTQSPTHLIKTRGQQVTLRCSPISGHKSVSWYQQVLGQGPQFIFQYYEKEERGRGNFPDRFSARQFPNYSSELNVNALLLGDSALYLCASSLWASTDTQYFGPGTRLTVL.

The rearrangement uses TRBV5-1 and TRBJ2-7; no reliable D call. V lost 6 bases and J 3 bases, leaving 13 bases between the germline ends. The CDR3 has 13 amino acids. The V gene's germline CDR1 is SGHRS and CDR2 YFSETQ. CDR3 DNA sequence: TGCGCCAGCACCCCGGACGTCCGCTACGAGCAGTACTTC. Translating it yields CASTPDVRYEQYF. The whole variable domain, filled in from reference TRBV5-1 and TRBJ2-7, reads KAGVTQTPRYLIKTRGQQVTLSCSPISGHRSVSWYQQTPGQGLQFLFEYFSETQRNKGNFPGRFSGRQFSNSRSEMNVSTLELGDSALYLCASTPDVRYEQYFGPGTRLTVT.

A few counts support this clonotype. The genes are TRBV7-3 and TRBJ2-5; a possible D gene is TRBD1 (5 bases). The CDR3 has 16 amino acids. Germline lookup yields CDR1 SGHTA and CDR2 FQGTGA. Trimming removed 5 bases from V and 4 bases from J, with 20 bases in between. The CDR3 nucleotides read TGTGCCAGCAGCCCGAAACCCAGGGTCACTCGAGAGACCCAGTACTTC. It yields the protein CASSPKPRVTRETQYF.

This clonotype was observed many times. The chain carries TRBV7-9 and TRBJ2-5; 9 bases agree with TRBD2. This CDR3 contains 14 residues. CDR1 and CDR2 from the germline V gene are SEHNR and FQNEAQ (reference sequence). Trimming at V came to 5 bases and at J to 4 bases, leaving 5 bases not matched to a gene. Here the CDR3 reads CASSDSGRLETQYF. CDR3 DNA: TGTGCCAGCAGCGATAGCGGGAGACTAGAGACCCAGTACTTC. Full variable domain (outside the CDR3, taken from reference TRBV7-9 and TRBJ2-5): DTGVSQNPRHKITKRGQNVTFRCDPISEHNRLYWYRQTLGQGPEFLTYFQNEAQLEKSRLLSDRFSAERPKGSFSTLEIQRTEQGDSAMYLCASSDSGRLETQYFGPGTRLLVL.

This clonotype occurred many times. This chain joins TRBV20-1 and TRBJ1-1, with D hard to call. Germline V CDR1 and CDR2: DFQATT, SNEGSKA (reference sequence). Trimming removed 7 bases from V and 7 bases from J, with 10 bases in between. This CDR3 is built from 10 residues. The CDR3 here is CSVWRGEAFF. The CDR3 nucleotides are TGCAGTGTCTGGCGGGGTGAAGCTTTCTTT.

The sample holds many counts of this clonotype. The rearrangement joins TRBV12-3 or TRBV12-4 to TRBJ2-1; D might be TRBD2 (5 bases). The CDR3 spans 15 residues. Trimming removed 5 bases at V and 0 bases at J, with 11 bases between. CDR3 protein: CASSPSGSSYNEQFF. The CDR3 coding sequence is TGTGCCAGCAGTCCGAGCGGTAGCTCCTACAATGAGCAGTTCTTC.

The rearrangement joins TRBV5-6 to TRBJ2-1, with 9 bases aligning to TRBD1. Trimming took 0 bases from V and 2 from J; bases not matched to a gene: 9. The CDR3 totals 18 residues. Germline CDR1 and CDR2: SGHDT and YYEEEE. This CDR3 is CASSLDLQGARAYNEQFF. The CDR3 coding sequence is TGTGCCAGCAGCTTGGACTTACAGGGGGCGCGTGCCTACAATGAGCAGTTCTTC. Looking up the rest from reference TRBV5-6 and TRBJ2-1 gives the full variable domain: DAGVTQSPTHLIKTRGQQVTLRCSPKSGHDTVSWYQQALGQGPQFIFQYYEEEERQRGNFPDRFSGHQFPNYSSELNVNALLLGDSALYLCASSLDLQGARAYNEQFFGPGTRLTVL.

This clonotype turned up a few times. The V and J genes are TRBV28 and TRBJ1-3; D unclear. Germline CDR1 reads MDHEN; CDR2 reads SYDVKM. Trimming stripped 5 bases from V and 6 bases from J, with 11 bases between. The CDR3 extends over 13 amino acids. The CDR3 here is CASSSIHENTIYF. CDR3 DNA sequence: TGTGCCAGCAGTAGCATTCATGAAAACACCATATATTTT.

This clonotype showed up many times. The V call is TRBV5-5, the J call TRBJ2-1; a weak D match, TRBD1 (6 bases). Trimming cost V 1 base and J 7 bases, with 12 bases left between them. This CDR3 contains 14 residues. Germline V gene sequence: CDR1 SGHKS, CDR2 YYEKEE (reference sequence). The CDR3 nucleotides read TGTGCCAGCAGCTTGCCGACAGGCTATAATGAGCAGTTCTTC. Protein sequence: CASSLPTGYNEQFF.